The clone carrying this T cell receptor (beta chain) was seen at least ten times. Its antigen is undetermined. This specimen comes from a study of T cells in Graves' hyperthyroidism and ophthalmopathy. Overall study context: The initial diagnosis was the point when peripheral blood was collected, ahead of any treatment. Study-level findings and limits: Ophthalmopathy was distinguished from stable hyperthyroidism by 13 V-J signatures.

The CDR3 is made up of 17 amino acids. The V gene end was trimmed by 7 bases and the J gene end by 0 bases; junction bases not matched to a gene: 13. Germline-derived CDR1 and CDR2 are SNHLY and FYNNEI. The TCR beta CDR3 regions underwent amplification using RNA transcripts as the source. HTBI primers were used for first-round RT-PCR of the TCR CDR3. TCRdb fed the multiplex PCR reads into MiXCR, producing one record per CDR3 protein. The sample shows around 600,000 distinct CDR3 sequences, 13% to 15% of them seen only once. The diagnoses drew upon clinical symptoms, serum thyroxine and TRAb, thyroid ultrasound and orbital computed tomography.

The TCR comes from a woman aged 18-29 years with Graves' ophthalmopathy. Sequenced sample: blood. This chain connects TRBV2 to TRBJ2-5; TRBD2 matches 8 bases. The DNA of the CDR3 is TGTGCCAGCAATTTGGGTAATCTAGCGGGTTACCAAGAGACCCAGTACTTC. This gives the protein CASNLGNLAGYQETQYF.